The next 2 T cell receptor beta chains were all read from a single sample in a study of quantifying T cell responses using KT2 cells. Whole-study context: TCR alpha and beta constant-region primers primed reverse transcription of RNA.

The cDNA 3' end received a ligated oligonucleotide with a UMI. The first PCR ran 3 to 5 cycles with an equimolar RC1.1 and RC1.2 beta primer mix. Each CDR3 protein is one row after TCRdb ran MiXCR on the UMI-ligation and nested PCR reads. The repertoire holds about 53,000 distinct CDR3 sequences, with 10% to 15% as singletons. Sequenced sample: PBMCs spiked with cells of the T cell clone KT2. Receptor source: a human donor.

There are a few counts of this clonotype. The chain recombines TRBV10-2 with TRBJ1-6; D gene unclear. The CDR3 totals 14 residues. V was shortened by 7 bases and J by 10 bases, with 17 bases between the two germline ends. Germline V gene lookup returns CDR1 WSHSY and CDR2 SAAADI. The CDR3 loop reads CASTFYSTDSPLHF. The DNA for the CDR3 is TGCGCCAGCACATTCTACTCGACGGACTCACCCCTCCACTTT.

The V call is TRBV25-1, the J call TRBJ2-7, with 10 bases matching TRBD1. This CDR3 spans 14 amino acids. From germline, CDR1 is MGHDK and CDR2 SYGVNS. The J segment lost 2 bases and the V segment lost 7 bases, leaving 5 bases of the junction unmatched. The CDR3 nucleotides are TGTGCCAGCACCCCCGGACAGGGGGCCTACGAGCAGTACTTC. The encoded protein is CASTPGQGAYEQYF.